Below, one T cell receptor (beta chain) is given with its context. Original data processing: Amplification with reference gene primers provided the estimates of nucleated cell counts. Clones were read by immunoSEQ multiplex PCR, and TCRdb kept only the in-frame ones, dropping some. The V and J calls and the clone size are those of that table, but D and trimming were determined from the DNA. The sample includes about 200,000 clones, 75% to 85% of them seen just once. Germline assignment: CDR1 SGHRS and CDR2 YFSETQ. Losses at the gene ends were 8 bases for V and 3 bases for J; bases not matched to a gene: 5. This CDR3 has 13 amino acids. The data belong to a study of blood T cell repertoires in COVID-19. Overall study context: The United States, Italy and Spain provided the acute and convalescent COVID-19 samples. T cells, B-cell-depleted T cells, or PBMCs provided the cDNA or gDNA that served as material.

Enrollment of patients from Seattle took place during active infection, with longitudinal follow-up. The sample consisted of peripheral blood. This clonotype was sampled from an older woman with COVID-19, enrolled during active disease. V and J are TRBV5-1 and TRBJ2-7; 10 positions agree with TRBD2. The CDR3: CASSSGGLYEQYF. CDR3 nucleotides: TGCGCCAGTTCTAGCGGGGGACTCTACGAGCAGTACTTC.